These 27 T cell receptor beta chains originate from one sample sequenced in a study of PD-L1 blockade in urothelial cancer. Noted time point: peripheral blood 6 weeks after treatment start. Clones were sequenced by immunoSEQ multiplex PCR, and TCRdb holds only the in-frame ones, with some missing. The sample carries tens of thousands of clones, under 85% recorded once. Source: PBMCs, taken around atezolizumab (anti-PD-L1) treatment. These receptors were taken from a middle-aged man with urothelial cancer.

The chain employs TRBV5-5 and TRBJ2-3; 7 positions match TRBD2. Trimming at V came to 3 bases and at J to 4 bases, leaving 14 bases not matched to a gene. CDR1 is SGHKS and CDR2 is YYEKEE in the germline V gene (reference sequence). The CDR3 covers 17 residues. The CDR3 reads CASSYSMYGRVPDTQYF. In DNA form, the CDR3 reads TGTGCCAGCAGCTACTCGATGTATGGGAGGGTCCCAGATACGCAGTATTTT.

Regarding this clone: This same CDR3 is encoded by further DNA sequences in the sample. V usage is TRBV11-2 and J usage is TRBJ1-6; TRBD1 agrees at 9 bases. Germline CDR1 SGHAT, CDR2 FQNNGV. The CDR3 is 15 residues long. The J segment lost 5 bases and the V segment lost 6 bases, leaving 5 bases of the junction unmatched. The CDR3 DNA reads TGTGCCAGCAGTCCCAGGACAGGGGATAATTCACCCCTCCACTTT. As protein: CASSPRTGDNSPLHF.

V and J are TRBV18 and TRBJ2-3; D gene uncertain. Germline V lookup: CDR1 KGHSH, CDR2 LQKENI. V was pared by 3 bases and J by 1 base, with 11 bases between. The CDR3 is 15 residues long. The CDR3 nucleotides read TGTGCCAGCTCACCGTTGGTGTTAGGCACAGATACGCAGTATTTT. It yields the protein CASSPLVLGTDTQYF. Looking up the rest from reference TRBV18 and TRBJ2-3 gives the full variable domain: NAGVMQNPRHLVRRRGQEARLRCSPMKGHSHVYWYRQLPEEGLKFMVYLQKENIIDESGMPKERFSAEFPKEGPSILRIQQVVRGDSAAYFCASSPLVLGTDTQYFGPGTRLTVL.

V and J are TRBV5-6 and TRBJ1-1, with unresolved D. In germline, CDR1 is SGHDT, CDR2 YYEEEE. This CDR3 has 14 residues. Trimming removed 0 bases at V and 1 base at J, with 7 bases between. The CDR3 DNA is TGTGCCAGCAGCTTGGTAATCCCGAACACTGAAGCTTTCTTT. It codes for CASSLVIPNTEAFF.

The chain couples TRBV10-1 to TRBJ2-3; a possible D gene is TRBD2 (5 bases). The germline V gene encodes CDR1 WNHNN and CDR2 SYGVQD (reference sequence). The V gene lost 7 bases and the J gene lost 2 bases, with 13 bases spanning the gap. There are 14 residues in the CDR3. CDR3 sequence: CASNRAEPTDTQYF. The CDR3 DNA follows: TGCGCCAGCAACCGAGCGGAGCCCACAGATACGCAGTATTTT.

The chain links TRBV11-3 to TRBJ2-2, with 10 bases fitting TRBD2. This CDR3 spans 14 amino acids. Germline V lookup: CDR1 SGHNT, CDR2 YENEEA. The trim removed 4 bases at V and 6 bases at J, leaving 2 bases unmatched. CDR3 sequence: CASSSLAGAGELFF. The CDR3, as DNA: TGTGCCAGCAGCTCTCTAGCGGGAGCCGGGGAGCTGTTTTTT.

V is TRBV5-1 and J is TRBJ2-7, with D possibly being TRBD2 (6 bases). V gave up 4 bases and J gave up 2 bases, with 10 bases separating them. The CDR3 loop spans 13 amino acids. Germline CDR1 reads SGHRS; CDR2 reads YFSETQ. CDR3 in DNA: TGCGCCAGCAGCCGGGACTTGACCTACGAGCAGTACTTC. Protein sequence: CASSRDLTYEQYF.

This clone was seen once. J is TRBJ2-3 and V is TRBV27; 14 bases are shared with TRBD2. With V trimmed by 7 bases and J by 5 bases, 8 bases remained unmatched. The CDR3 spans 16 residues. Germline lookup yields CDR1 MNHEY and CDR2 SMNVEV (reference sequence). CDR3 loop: CASTTGLAGDRDTQYF. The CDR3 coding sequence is TGTGCCAGCACCACGGGACTAGCGGGAGATCGAGATACGCAGTATTTT.

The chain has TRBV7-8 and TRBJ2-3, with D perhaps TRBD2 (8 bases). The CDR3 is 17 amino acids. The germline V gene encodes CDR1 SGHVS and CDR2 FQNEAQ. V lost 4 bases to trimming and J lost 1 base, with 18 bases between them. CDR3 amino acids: CASSSRGAGGRTDTQYF. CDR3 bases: TGTGCCAGCAGCTCCAGGGGGGCGGGGGGCCGCACAGATACGCAGTATTTT.

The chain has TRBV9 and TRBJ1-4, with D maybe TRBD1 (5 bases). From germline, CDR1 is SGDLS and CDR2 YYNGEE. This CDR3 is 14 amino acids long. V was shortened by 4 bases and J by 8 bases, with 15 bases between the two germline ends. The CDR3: CASSMLGEGEKLFF. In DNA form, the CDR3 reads TGTGCCAGCAGCATGTTAGGGGAAGGCGAAAAACTGTTTTTT.

CDR3 sequence (DNA): TGTGCCAGCAGCCCCCAGACGGGAATAAACACTGAAGCTTTCTTT. Its protein is CASSPQTGINTEAFF. The V gene is TRBV7-3, the J gene TRBJ1-1; no reliable D call. Germline-derived CDR1 and CDR2 are SGHTA and FQGTGA. V shed 5 bases and J shed 2 bases, with 15 bases lying between them. This CDR3 spans 15 amino acids. Looking up the rest from reference TRBV7-3 and TRBJ1-1 gives the full variable domain: GAGVSQTPSNKVTEKGKYVELRCDPISGHTALYWYRQSLGQGPEFLIYFQGTGAADDSGLPNDRFFAVRPEGSVSTLKIQRTERGDSAVYLCASSPQTGINTEAFFGQGTRLTVV.

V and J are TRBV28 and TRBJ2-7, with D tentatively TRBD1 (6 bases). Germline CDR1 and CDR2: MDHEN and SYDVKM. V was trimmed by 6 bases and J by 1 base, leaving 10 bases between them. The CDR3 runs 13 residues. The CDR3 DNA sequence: TGTGCCAGCAGGAGACAGGCTTCCTACGAGCAGTACTTC. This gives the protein CASRRQASYEQYF.

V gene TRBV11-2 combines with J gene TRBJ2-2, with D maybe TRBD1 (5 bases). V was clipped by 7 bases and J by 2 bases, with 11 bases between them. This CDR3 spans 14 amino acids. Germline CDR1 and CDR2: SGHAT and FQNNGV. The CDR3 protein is CASIQEINTGELFF. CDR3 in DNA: TGTGCCAGCATACAGGAAATTAACACCGGGGAGCTGTTTTTT. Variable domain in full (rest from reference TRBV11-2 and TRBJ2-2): EAGVAQSPRYKIIEKRQSVAFWCNPISGHATLYWYQQILGQGPKLLIQFQNNGVVDDSQLPKDRFSAERLKGVDSTLKIQPAKLEDSAVYLCASIQEINTGELFFGEGSRLTVL.

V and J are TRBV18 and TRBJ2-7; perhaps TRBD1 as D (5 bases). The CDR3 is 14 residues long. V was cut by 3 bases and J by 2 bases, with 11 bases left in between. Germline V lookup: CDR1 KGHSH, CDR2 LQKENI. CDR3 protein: CASSPFQGTYEQYF. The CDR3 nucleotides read TGTGCCAGCTCACCGTTCCAGGGAACCTACGAGCAGTACTTC.

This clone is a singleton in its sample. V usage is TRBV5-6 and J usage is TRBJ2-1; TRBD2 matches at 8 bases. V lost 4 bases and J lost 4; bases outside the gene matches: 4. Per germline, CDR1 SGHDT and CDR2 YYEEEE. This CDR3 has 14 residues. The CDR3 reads CASSRAGGYNEQFF. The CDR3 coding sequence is TGTGCCAGCAGCCGGGCGGGGGGTTACAATGAGCAGTTCTTC.

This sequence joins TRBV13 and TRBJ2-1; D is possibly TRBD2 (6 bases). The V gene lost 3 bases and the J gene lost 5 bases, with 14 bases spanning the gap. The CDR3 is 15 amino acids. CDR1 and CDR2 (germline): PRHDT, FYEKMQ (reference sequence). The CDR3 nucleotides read TGTGCCAGCAGCTTTATCCAGGGAGGCGACAATGAGCAGTTCTTC. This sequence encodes CASSFIQGGDNEQFF.

CDR3 loop: CASSVEDRNSPLHF. The CDR3 DNA is TGTGCCAGCAGCGTAGAGGACAGGAATTCACCCCTCCACTTT. This chain uses TRBV9 with TRBJ1-6; 7 bases match TRBD1. This CDR3 spans 14 amino acids. V lost 0 bases, J lost 7 bases, and 1 base stayed unmatched. Germline CDR1 is SGDLS and CDR2 is YYNGEE.

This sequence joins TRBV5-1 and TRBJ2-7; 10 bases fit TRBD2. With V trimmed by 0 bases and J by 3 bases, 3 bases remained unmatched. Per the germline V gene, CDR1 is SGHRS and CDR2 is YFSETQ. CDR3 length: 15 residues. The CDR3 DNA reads TGCGCCAGCAGCTTGGAAGCGGGGGGGAACTACGAGCAGTACTTC. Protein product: CASSLEAGGNYEQYF.

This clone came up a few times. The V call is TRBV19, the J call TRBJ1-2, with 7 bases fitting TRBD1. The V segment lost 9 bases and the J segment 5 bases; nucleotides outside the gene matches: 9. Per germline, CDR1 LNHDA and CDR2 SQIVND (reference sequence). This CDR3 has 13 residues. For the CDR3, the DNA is TGTGCCAGCCAACCCGACAGGGCTTATGGCTACACCTTC. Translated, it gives CASQPDRAYGYTF.

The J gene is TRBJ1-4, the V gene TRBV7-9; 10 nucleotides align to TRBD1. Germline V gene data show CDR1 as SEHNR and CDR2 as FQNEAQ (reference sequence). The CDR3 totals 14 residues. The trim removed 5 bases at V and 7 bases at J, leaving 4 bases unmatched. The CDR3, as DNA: TGTGCCAGCAGCCCCGGGACAGGGGTTGAAAAACTGTTTTTT. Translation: CASSPGTGVEKLFF. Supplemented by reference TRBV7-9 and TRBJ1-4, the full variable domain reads DTGVSQNPRHKITKRGQNVTFRCDPISEHNRLYWYRQTLGQGPEFLTYFQNEAQLEKSRLLSDRFSAERPKGSFSTLEIQRTEQGDSAMYLCASSPGTGVEKLFFGSGTQLSVL.

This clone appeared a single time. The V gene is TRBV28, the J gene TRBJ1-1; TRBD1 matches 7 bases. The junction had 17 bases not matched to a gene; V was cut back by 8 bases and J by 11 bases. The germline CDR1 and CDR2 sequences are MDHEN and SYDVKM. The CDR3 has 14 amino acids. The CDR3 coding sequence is TGTGCCAGCCGAAGGACAGGTGTTACTTTAGGGGCTTTCTTT. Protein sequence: CASRRTGVTLGAFF.

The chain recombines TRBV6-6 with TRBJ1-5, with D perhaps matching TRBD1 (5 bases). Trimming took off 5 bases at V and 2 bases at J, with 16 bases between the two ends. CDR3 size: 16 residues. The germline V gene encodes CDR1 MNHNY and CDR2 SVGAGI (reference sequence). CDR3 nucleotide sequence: TGTGCCAGCAGTCGAGCCTCGGGGGACCGCAATCAGCCCCAGCATTTT. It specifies CASSRASGDRNQPQHF.

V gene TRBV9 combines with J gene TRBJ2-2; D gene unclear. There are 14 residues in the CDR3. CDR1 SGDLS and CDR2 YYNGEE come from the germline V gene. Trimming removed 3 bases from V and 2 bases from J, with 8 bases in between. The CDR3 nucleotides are TGTGCCAGCAGCGCACTGTTAAACACCGGGGAGCTGTTTTTT. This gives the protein CASSALLNTGELFF.

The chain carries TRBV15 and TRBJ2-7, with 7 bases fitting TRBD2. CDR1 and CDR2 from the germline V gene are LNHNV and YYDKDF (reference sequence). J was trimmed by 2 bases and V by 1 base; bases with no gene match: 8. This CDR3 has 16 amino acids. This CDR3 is CATSRAPSGSPYEQYF. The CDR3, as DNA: TGTGCCACCAGCAGAGCGCCTAGCGGTTCTCCCTACGAGCAGTACTTC.

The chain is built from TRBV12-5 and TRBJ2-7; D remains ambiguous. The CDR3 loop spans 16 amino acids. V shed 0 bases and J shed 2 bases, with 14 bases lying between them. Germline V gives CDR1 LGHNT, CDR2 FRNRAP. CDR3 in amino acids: CASGLVLSQSPYEQYF. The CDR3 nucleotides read TGTGCTAGTGGTTTGGTACTTTCACAGAGCCCCTACGAGCAGTACTTC.

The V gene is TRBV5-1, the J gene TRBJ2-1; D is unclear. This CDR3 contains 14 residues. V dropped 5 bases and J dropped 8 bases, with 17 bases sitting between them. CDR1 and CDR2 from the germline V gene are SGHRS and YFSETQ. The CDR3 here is CASRVRQRGDEQFF. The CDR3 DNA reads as TGCGCCAGCAGGGTTAGGCAGCGAGGCGATGAGCAGTTCTTC.

DNA for the CDR3: TGTGCCAGCAGTGCAGGGTTTTATAGCAATCAGCCCCAGCATTTT. Amino acid sequence: CASSAGFYSNQPQHF. V usage is TRBV6-5 and J usage is TRBJ1-5; D is possibly TRBD1 (5 bases). Germline V gene lookup returns CDR1 MNHEY and CDR2 SVGAGI. V gave up 5 bases and J gave up 0 bases, with 11 bases separating them. The CDR3 covers 15 residues.